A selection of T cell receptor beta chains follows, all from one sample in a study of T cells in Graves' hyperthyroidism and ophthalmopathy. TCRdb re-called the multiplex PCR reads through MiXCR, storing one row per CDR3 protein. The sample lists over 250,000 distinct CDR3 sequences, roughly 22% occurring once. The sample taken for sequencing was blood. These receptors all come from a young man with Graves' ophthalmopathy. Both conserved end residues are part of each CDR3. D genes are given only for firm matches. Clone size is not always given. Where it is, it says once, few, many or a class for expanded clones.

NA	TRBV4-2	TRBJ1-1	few	CASSQDSGTEAFF	TGTGCCAGCAGCCAAGATTCCGGGACTGAAGCTTTCTTT
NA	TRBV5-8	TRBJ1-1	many	CASSLGQRYTEAFF	TGTGCCAGCAGCTTAGGACAGAGATATACTGAAGCTTTCTTT
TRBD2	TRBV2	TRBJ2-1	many	CASRETGLGGEQFF	TGTGCCAGCAGGGAAACGGGACTCGGGGGGGAGCAGTTCTTC
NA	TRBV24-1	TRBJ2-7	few	CASMVRGTYEQYF	TGTGCCAGCATGGTCCGGGGTACCTACGAGCAGTACTTC
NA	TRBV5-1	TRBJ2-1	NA	CASSLLGLARGGDEQFF	TGCGCCAGCAGCTTGTTAGGTTTGGCCAGGGGAGGAGATGAGCAGTTCTTC
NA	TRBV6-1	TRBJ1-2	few	CASSALSGQRDYGYTF	TGTGCCAGCAGTGCTCTAAGTGGGCAGAGGGACTATGGCTACACCTTC
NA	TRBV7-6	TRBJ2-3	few	CASSLDGYTDTQYF	TGTGCCAGCAGCTTAGACGGTTACACAGATACGCAGTATTTT
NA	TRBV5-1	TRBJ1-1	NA	CASSLDHQIYTEAFF	TGCGCCAGCAGCTTGGATCACCAGATCTATACTGAAGCTTTCTTT
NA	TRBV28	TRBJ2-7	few	CASRRSGIRTYEQYF	TGTGCCAGCAGGCGATCCGGGATTAGGACGTACGAGCAGTACTTC
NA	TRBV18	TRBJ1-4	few	CASSPPGGATNEKLFF	TGTGCCAGCTCACCCCCCGGGGGCGCAACTAATGAAAAACTGTTTTTT
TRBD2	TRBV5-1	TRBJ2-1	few	CASSIYPSGSGNEQFF	TGCGCCAGCAGCATATATCCTAGCGGGAGTGGGAATGAGCAGTTCTTC
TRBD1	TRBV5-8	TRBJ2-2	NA	CASSAGTGGTGELFF	TGTGCCAGCAGCGCCGGGACAGGGGGAACCGGGGAGCTGTTTTTT
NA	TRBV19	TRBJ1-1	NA	CASSTGFRETEAFF	TGTGCCAGTAGTACAGGCTTCCGGGAGACTGAAGCTTTCTTT